The clone carrying this TCR beta chain has more than one count but fewer than ten. As originally analysed: Amplification of reference gene primers provided the estimated nucleated cell counts. TCRdb's table, derived via immunoSEQ multiplex PCR, lists solely in-frame clones and lacks some. V, J and clone size are taken as reported in that table, and D and trimming were inferred from the DNA itself. This table holds roughly 120,000 clones, 77% found once. There are 16 residues in the CDR3. V was pared by 0 bases and J by 5 bases, with 18 bases between. The germline CDR1 and CDR2 sequences are SGHRS and YFSETQ. This entry comes from a study of blood T cell repertoires in COVID-19. Whole-study context: The United States, Italy and Spain were the sources of the acute and convalescent COVID-19 samples. T cells, B-cell-depleted T cells, or PBMCs supplied cDNA or gDNA.

The gene calls are TRBV5-1 and TRBJ2-7, with a possible D match to TRBD2 (6 bases). This clonotype originated in a human donor in a cohort sampled during active COVID-19. The sequenced sample was peripheral blood. In DNA, the CDR3 is TGCGCCAGCAGCTTGGCCGTCGGGACTCTCCGGGACGAGCAGTACTTC. This codes for CASSLAVGTLRDEQYF.